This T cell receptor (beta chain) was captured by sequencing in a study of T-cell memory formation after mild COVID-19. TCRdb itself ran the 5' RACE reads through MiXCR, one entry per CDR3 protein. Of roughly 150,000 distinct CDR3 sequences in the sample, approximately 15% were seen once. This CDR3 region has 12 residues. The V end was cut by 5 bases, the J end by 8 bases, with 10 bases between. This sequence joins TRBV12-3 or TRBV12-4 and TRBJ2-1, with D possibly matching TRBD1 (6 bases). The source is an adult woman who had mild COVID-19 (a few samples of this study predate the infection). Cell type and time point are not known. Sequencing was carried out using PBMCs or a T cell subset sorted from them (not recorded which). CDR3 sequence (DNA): TGTGCCAGCAGTCCCAGGGGAGATGAGCAGTTCTTC. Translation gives CASSPRGDEQFF.